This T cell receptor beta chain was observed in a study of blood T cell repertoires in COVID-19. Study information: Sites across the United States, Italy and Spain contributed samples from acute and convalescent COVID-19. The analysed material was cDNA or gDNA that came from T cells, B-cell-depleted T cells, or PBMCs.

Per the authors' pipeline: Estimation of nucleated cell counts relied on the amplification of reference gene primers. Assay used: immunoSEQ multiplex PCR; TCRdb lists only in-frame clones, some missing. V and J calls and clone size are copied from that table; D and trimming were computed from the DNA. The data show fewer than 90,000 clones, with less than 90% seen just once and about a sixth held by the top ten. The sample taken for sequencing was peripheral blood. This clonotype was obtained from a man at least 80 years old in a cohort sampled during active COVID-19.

CDR3 protein: CASSLRALGQTGYGYTF. Written as DNA, the CDR3 is TGTGCCAGCAGCTTAAGGGCCCTGGGACAAACGGGCTATGGCTACACCTTC. V gene TRBV7-2 combines with J gene TRBJ1-2; D possibly corresponds to TRBD1 (6 bases). This CDR3 spans 17 amino acids. Germline V gene data show CDR1 as SGHTA and CDR2 as FQGNSA. Trimming pared 2 bases from V and 4 bases from J, leaving 20 bases between.